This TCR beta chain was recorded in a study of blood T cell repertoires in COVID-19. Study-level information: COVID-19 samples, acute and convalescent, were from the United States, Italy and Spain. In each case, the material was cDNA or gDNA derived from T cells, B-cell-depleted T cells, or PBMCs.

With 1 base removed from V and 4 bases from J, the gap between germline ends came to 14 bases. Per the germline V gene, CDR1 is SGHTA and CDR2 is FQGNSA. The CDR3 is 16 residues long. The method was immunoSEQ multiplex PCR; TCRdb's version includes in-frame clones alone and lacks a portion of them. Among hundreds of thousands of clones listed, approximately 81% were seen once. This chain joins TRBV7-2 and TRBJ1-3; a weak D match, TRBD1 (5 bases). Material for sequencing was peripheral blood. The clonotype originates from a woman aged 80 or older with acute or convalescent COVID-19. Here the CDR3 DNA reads TGTGCCAGCAGCTTAGTCCCGGGGGGAGCGGGAAACACCATATATTTT. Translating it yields CASSLVPGGAGNTIYF. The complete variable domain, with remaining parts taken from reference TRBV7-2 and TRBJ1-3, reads GAGVSQSPSNKVTEKGKDVELRCDPISGHTALYWYRQSLGQGLEFLIYFQGNSAPDKSGLPSDRFSAERTGGSVSTLTIQRTQQEDSAVYLCASSLVPGGAGNTIYFGEGSWLTVV.